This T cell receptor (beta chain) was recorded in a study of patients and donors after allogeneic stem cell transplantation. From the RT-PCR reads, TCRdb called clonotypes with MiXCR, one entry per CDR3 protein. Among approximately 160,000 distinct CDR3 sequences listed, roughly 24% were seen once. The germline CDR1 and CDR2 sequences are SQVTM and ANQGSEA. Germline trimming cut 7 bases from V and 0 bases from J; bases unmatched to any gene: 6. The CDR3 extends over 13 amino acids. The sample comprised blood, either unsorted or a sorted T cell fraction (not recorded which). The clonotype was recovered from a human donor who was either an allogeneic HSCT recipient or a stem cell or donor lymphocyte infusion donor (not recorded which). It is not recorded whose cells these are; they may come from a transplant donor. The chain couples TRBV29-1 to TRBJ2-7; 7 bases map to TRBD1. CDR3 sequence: CSATWDSSYEQYF. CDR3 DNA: TGCAGCGCCACGTGGGACAGCTCCTACGAGCAGTACTTC.